This TCR beta chain was retrieved from a study of shared clonotypes between healthy human individuals (dated by TCRdb to 2019 to 2021). Concerning the study at large: Two women and three men aged 18 to 49 years were included in the cohort. The study deeply sequenced blood TCR repertoires of about five healthy adults to estimate repertoire size and the extent of clonotype sharing between individuals. Leukapheresis yielded between about 0.9 and 8.9 billion PBMCs per donor. Different laboratories and diverse techniques were used to prepare libraries and sequence TCR repertoires, to increase sequencing depth and limit assay-specific biases. For each donor, CD4 naive and CD4 memory were each given three plates, CD8 naive was given two plates, and CD8 memory was given one plate.

V drops 8 bases and J drops 1 base, leaving 8 bases in between. Sequences SEHNR (CDR1) and FQNEAQ (CDR2) are obtained from the germline V gene (reference sequence). The CDR3 spans 13 residues, from the cysteine through the phenylalanine. This entry keeps only the CDR3 DNA: 39 bases, framed from base 1. Comment on this clone: Its target antigen remains unknown. No clone much larger than this one lies a single base away; base qualities are absent.

TCR CDR3 regions were amplified from genomic DNA by multiplex PCR using the deep immunoSEQ assay. Extracted genomic DNA from each cell subset was distributed evenly across all wells of several immunoSEQ 96-well plates, and each plate was treated as a replicate. For sorted subsets, around 0.2 ug genomic DNA, equal to tens of thousands of T cell genomes, was loaded into each replicate PCR. Purified libraries were quantified with a Qubit 3.0 fluorometer, sized on a Bioanalyzer 2100, and re-quantified with the KAPA Library Quantification kit. Each immunoSEQ 96-well plate was sequenced on its own single-read 150-cycle Illumina NextSeq 550 flow cell. The authors' analysis ran thus. Because the immunoSEQ output held only junctional sequences and lacked quality scores, the filtering could not match the filtering applied to full-length reads. Sequences were annotated with PyIR, a Python wrapper for IgBLAST v1.9, and V/J genes and CDR3 were assigned using IMGT germline references. Any read was removed if the V/J assignment was weak (E-value above 1e-6), the CDR3 was missing, or the read contained stop codons, out-of-frame junctions, or ambiguous translated residues. V3J clonotypes were defined as sequences sharing the same inferred V gene, J gene, and CDR3 amino acid sequence. The percentage overlap between two repertoires was calculated by dividing the number of shared unique clonotypes by the size of the smaller repertoire. Repertoire richness was assessed with RTK rarefaction, the Chao1 estimator, and Recon v2.1 estimates of unobserved clonotypes. Generation probabilities for all TCRbeta clonotypes obtained by the gDNA method from a few donors were computed using OLGA. TCRdb's version of the immuneACCESS table is confined to in-frame rearrangements and falls short of the full clone set. An unresolved V gene accounts for under half of the shortfall where checked; the remainder is of unknown origin. Clone size and V and J calls were adopted from that table, with D and trimming inferred from the DNA. In all, the sample holds around 2.1 million clones, and just over 90% of those were seen once. The biggest ten clones account for roughly 1.7% of the sample.

General findings and caveats noted by the study authors: Pairwise subsampling indicated that sequencing depth was expected to affect the degree of clonotype sharing among donors. Clonotypes shared by all four sorted-subset donors showed higher generation probabilities than non-shared clonotypes. Even with the large sequencing depth, rarefaction of the sorted-subset datasets indicated that sequencing was incomplete. Naive subsets generally had larger estimated clonotype richness than memory subsets. Sampling was restricted to blood, and TCR repertoires in tissues likely differ from the TCR repertoires found in blood. About 5% of naive CD4, 3.5% of naive CD8, about 2.1% of memory CD4, and 0.35% to 0.5% of memory CD8 clonotypes were shared across several donors. Because the study included only a small number of donors, the genetic and exposure-history diversity represented was limited.

CD8 naive samples were CD45RO-negative cells positively selected for CCR7, giving a CD45RA+CCR7+ population that excluded TemRA cells. The donors were healthy, HIV-negative adults who had no recently reported acute infections or vaccinations. Every donor was a Caucasian adult residing in Nashville, Tennessee, USA. Blood was collected by leukapheresis, and PBMCs were isolated by Ficoll-Histopaque density gradient centrifugation and then cryopreserved in liquid nitrogen vapor phase. Purity and quantity of every magnetically sorted T cell population were checked by analytical flow cytometry. From each sorted fraction, genomic DNA was isolated and quantified by UV absorbance on a Nanodrop 2000c.

This receptor chain uses TRBV7-9 and TRBJ1-4; no D gene is confidently identified. The sample taken for sequencing was naive CD8+ T cells from PBMCs. What the cell subset or site label conveys for this sample: CD45RA+CCR7+. This clonotype originated in a young man in good health. Some clones in this sample may be carry-over from other donors' samples. The DNA sequence is as follows: TGTGCCAGCTCTGACGGAACTAATGAAAAACTGTTTTTT. Translation gives CASSDGTNEKLFF.